This T cell receptor beta chain was identified in a study of naive and memory T cell subsets. General observations from the study: Findings for naive and memory subsets could not be checked against ground truth.

Cells stained for CD3, CD4, CD8, CD45RA and CD27 were sorted into four subsets. From germline, CDR1 is MDHEN and CDR2 SYDVKM. The length of the CDR3 is 16 residues. V was trimmed by 7 bases and J by 4 bases, leaving 23 bases between them. The beta constant-region primer was an equimolar mix of two oligonucleotides covering TRBC1 and TRBC2. The ligated cDNA underwent four PCR rounds using SP2 and nested alpha and beta constant-region primers. From the UMI-ligation and nested PCR reads, TCRdb called clonotypes with MiXCR, one entry per CDR3 protein. The table records about 34,000 distinct CDR3 sequences, 18% of them present only once. As concerns this clonotype: What it recognizes is unknown.

Material: effector memory CD4+ T cells from blood. Noted subset: effector memory, CD45RA- CD27-. J is TRBJ2-7 and V is TRBV28; tentatively, D is TRBD1 (6 bases). The clonotype comes from a human donor in good health. In DNA form, the CDR3 reads TGTGCCAGCACCCCAGGCCCGGCAGGGGTAGTGTACGAGCAGTACTTC. Translating it yields CASTPGPAGVVYEQYF. Supplemented by reference TRBV28 and TRBJ2-7, the full variable domain reads DVKVTQSSRYLVKRTGEKVFLECVQDMDHENMFWYRQDPGLGLRLIYFSYDVKMKEKGDIPEGYSVSREKKERFSLILESASTNQTSMYLCASTPGPAGVVYEQYFGPGTRLTVT.